A single sample gave rise to the 8 T cell receptor beta chains below, sequenced in a study. From the 5' RACE reads, TCRdb called clonotypes with MiXCR, one entry per CDR3 protein. The data show about 62,000 distinct CDR3 sequences, almost 30% seen once. Source material: tumor-infiltrating naive CD4+ T cells sorted from the breast tumor. Specified subset: naive CD4+ T cells, CD4+CD45RA+CD25-. These receptors came from a female donor with breast cancer.

A word on this clonotype: With a much larger clone just one base away, this may be a read error. The chain joins TRBV7-2 to TRBJ1-6; D ambiguous. CDR1 is SGHTA and CDR2 is FQGNSA in the germline V gene. With 3 bases removed from V and 8 bases from J, the gap between germline ends came to 11 bases. This CDR3 has 14 amino acids. The CDR3 bases are TGTGCCAGCAGCTTGTTAAGTGGTTATTCACCCCTCCACTTT. Protein sequence: CASSLLSGYSPLHF.

On this clonotype itself: This may arise from a read error, as a much more abundant clone is one base away. The chain employs TRBV4-1 and TRBJ2-2; TRBD2 matches 14 bases. This CDR3 has 19 amino acids. The germline gives CDR1 MGHRA, CDR2 YSYEKL. The CDR3 region is CANSQVIGTSGSKIGELFF. The CDR3 DNA is TGCGCCAACAGCCAAGTCATCGGGACTAGCGGGAGTAAGATCGGGGAGCTGTTTTTT.

With respect to this clonotype: A single base separates this from a much larger clone, so it may be a read error. The CDR3 sequence is CACSQGGFFLDTEAFF. DNA of the CDR3: TGTGCCTGCAGTCAGGGCGGGTTCTTCCTGGACACTGAAGCTTTCTTT. The V gene is TRBV12-3 or TRBV12-4, the J gene TRBJ1-1, with TRBD1 as a possible D gene (5 bases). The CDR3 totals 16 residues.

This clonotype has a handful of counts. The V gene is TRBV6-1, the J gene TRBJ2-5; possible D gene TRBD1, 6 bases. V was cut by 4 bases and J by 2 bases, with 11 bases left in between. This CDR3 comprises 14 residues. Germline assignment: CDR1 MNHNS and CDR2 SASEGT. For the CDR3, the DNA is TGTGCCAGCAGTGTTTGGGGGCCTCAAGAGACCCAGTACTTC. Its translation: CASSVWGPQETQYF.

V gene TRBV20-1 combines with J gene TRBJ2-5; 10 bases map to TRBD2. CDR3 length: 15 residues. V was clipped by 1 base and J by 2 bases; unmatched bases: 4. Germline loops: CDR1 DFQATT, CDR2 SNEGSKA (reference sequence). The CDR3 sequence: CSARGSAGGQETQYF. In nucleotides, the CDR3 is TGCAGTGCTAGAGGGTCAGCGGGAGGGCAAGAGACCCAGTACTTC.

The CDR3 nucleotides read TGCAGCGCCGCAGGGAGCGGGAGGGCCGTAGATACGCAGTATTTT. Encoded protein: CSAAGSGRAVDTQYF. The gene calls are TRBV29-1 and TRBJ2-3; 10 bases are shared with TRBD2. This CDR3 is built from 15 residues. The trim removed 7 bases at V and 5 bases at J, leaving 12 bases unmatched. Germline V gene lookup returns CDR1 SQVTM and CDR2 ANQGSEA.

Of note for this clonotype: A much larger clone lies a single base off, so this may be a read error. Because the CDR3 is missing its conserved closing phenylalanine or tryptophan, this is likely a read error. The chain employs TRBV20-1 and TRBJ2-1; D might be TRBD1 (6 bases). The CDR3 has 14 amino acids. Trimming took 0 bases from V and 8 from J, leaving 14 bases between them. CDR1 and CDR2 (germline): DFQATT, SNEGSKA (reference sequence). The CDR3 nucleotides read TGCAGTGCTAGAGATCGCCAGGGGTGGGATGAGCAGTTCCTC. Encoded protein: CSARDRQGWDEQFL.

This clonotype came up a few times. V and J are TRBV20-1 and TRBJ1-4; TRBD1 agrees at 11 bases. The ends lost 0 bases at V and 7 bases at J; junction bases unmatched: 4. The CDR3 is made up of 15 amino acids. Germline-derived CDR1 and CDR2 are DFQATT and SNEGSKA (reference sequence). CDR3 sequence (DNA): TGCAGTGCTAGAGACCGGGACAGGGGGGGTGAAAAACTGTTTTTT. It is translated as CSARDRDRGGEKLFF.